Described below is a single TCR beta chain sequence and its context. V shed 7 bases, J shed 2 bases, and the junction held 6 bases outside the gene matches. The CDR3 covers 15 residues. In germline, CDR1 is SNHLY, CDR2 FYNNEI. This specimen belongs to a study of T-cell reconstitution after alpha-beta-depleted transplantation in children. Preparation of the TCRbeta library involved a method that used unique molecular identifiers. TCRdb itself ran the PCR reads through MiXCR, one entry per CDR3 protein. The profile shows over 300,000 distinct CDR3 sequences, about 9.3% of them singletons. Sequencing used PBMCs from the stem cell graft donor, obtained from the stem cell graft. The chain links TRBV2 to TRBJ2-7; 12 bases are a match to TRBD2. The sequence was collected from a human donor who donated a stem cell graft to a child with acute lymphoblastic leukemia. The CDR3 spells CASIPTSGGTYEQYF. In nucleotides, the CDR3 is TGTGCCAGCATTCCGACTAGCGGGGGAACCTACGAGCAGTACTTC.